This TCR beta chain emerged from a study of cytomegalovirus exposure and HLA in healthy donors (TCRdb year 2017). In the study overall: An earlier analysis of about 560 of the donors reported about 260 Gb of sequence data and around 120 million unique TCR beta sequences obtained from some 170 million T cells. Approximately 310 gigabases of sequencing data and roughly 81 million unique TCR sequences made up an early release that covered 500 to 650 HLA-typed donors. Of the approximately 400 genotyped donors, over 65% fell in the genetic ancestry cluster associated with self-reported Caucasian donors. The aim of the study was to test whether cataloging public T cell receptors could identify signatures of past pathogen exposure. The study used immunosequencing to profile the T cell repertoires of approximately 650 subjects and linked those repertoires to cytomegalovirus serostatus. A separate validation cohort of over a hundred different subjects was used in addition to the roughly 700-subject first cohort. High-throughput TCR immunosequencing, statistical association of individual TCRs with disease status, and machine learning were combined to predict cytomegalovirus infection status. A later analysis re-examined previously published TCR beta repertoires from 500 to 700 donors and added high-resolution HLA genotyping to investigate patterns of TCR occurrence. Rather than drawing on any new phenotypic data, the later analysis identified candidate immune exposures from TCR beta sequences and the way those sequences occurred across donors. To decide whether each TCR beta V gene segment behaved as functional or pseudogenic, an earlier analysis of 587 of the donors relied on high-throughput TCR beta sequencing. Donor age, sex, ethnicity and CMV serostatus were collected together with the repertoire data. In a later genetic analysis, genome-wide SNP genotypes for about 65% of the roughly 700 donors were used, and that subset was treated as a discovery cohort. Every discovery cohort repertoire had been produced on one sequencing platform. Both class I and class II loci were covered by HLA typing, at four-digit resolution. The number of donors typed differed by locus, with about 629-630 for A, B, C, DRB1 and DQB1, around 560 for DQA1, 600 to 610 for DPA1, and around 430 for DPB1. Because of strong linkage in the cohort, 5 or 6 DR-DQ haplotypes were treated as single units for association and clustering. Across some 400 genotyped donors of the cohort, an average of 235,054 unique TCR beta nucleotide sequences per donor were sequenced, and approximately 19% of those sequences were non-productive.

The cohort was made up of approximately 700 healthy bone marrow donors. Cohort members were all nominally healthy when sampled, although unrecorded immune exposures were likely present. The donor tested CMV seropositive, placing the donor among the 289 seropositive members of the cohort. Every donor gave a peripheral blood sample, and the peripheral blood mononuclear cells from that sample were used for TCR beta sequencing. The Qiagen DNeasy Blood Extraction Kit was used to extract genomic DNA from the blood cell samples. Receptor amplification or capture employed the immunoSEQ multiplex PCR assay. A mixture of 60 forward primers for TCR Vbeta segments and 13 reverse primers for TCR Jbeta segments was used in the multiplex PCR. A multiplex PCR assay on genomic DNA amplified the CDR3 region of rearranged TCR beta genes. The amplified TCR beta libraries were sequenced on the Illumina HiSeq System as 87-base-pair reads. Turning to the authors' computational methods: In a later analysis, approximately 74 million unique TCR beta chains were counted across the roughly 610 repertoires, and around 11 million of these chains were shared by at least two donors. A nearest-neighbor algorithm error-corrected the raw reads and collapsed the reads into unique sequences, merging closely related sequences to remove PCR and sequencing errors. To assign V, D and J gene segments, CDR3 sequences were aligned to IMGT reference sequences. For a sequence to be retained, at least a six-nucleotide match to both a V gene segment and a J gene segment was required. A rearrangement was called productive if the CDR3 had no stop codons and remained in frame with V and J, and every other rearrangement was called non-productive. Following IMGT convention, CDR3 was defined as the stretch from the second conserved V-encoded cysteine to the conserved J-encoded phenylalanine. The earlier analysis of about 500 of the donors excluded sequences that lacked an unambiguous match to a single V gene segment. In an earlier analysis of approximately 560 of the donors, a V segment was called functional when productive rearrangements were above 56.7%, and segregating when the standard deviation between donors exceeded 5%. A statistical classification framework was built for diagnosing cytomegalovirus status from the catalog of TCR beta chain sequences. In a later analysis, TCR nucleotide sequences were compared against IMGT/GENE-DB human TR gene sequences so that V and J genes could be assigned. A later analysis assigned CDR3 sequences and most-parsimonious VDJ recombination scenarios with the TCRdist pipeline. In a later analysis, each TCR beta chain was defined by its CDR3 amino acid sequence together with its V-gene family, and reads without a unique V-gene family were excluded. As a way to deal with suspected cross-contamination and a sequencing artifact, a later analysis dropped 450 to 700 nucleotide sequences that were highly shared and had low generation probability. A later analysis calculated a clonal expansion index for each public chain from normalized within-repertoire ranks of inferred template counts. Generation probabilities in a later analysis came from a VDJ recombination model fitted to out-of-frame rearrangements, and those results were checked against IGoR. In a later analysis, TCR-TCR, TCR-HLA and TCR-CMV co-occurrence was scored with hypergeometric tests, and a repertoire-size bias correction was applied to TCR pairs. False discovery rates were estimated in a later analysis by permuting HLA or CMV assignments 20 times. In a later analysis, co-occurring TCRs were grouped using DBSCAN, with TCRdist sequence similarity added in when clustering inside HLA-allele-positive subsets. For co-occurrence clustering, repertoires with fewer than 30,000 or more than 120,000 public chains were excluded, along with five repertoires with anomalous nucleotide sharing. TCRdb retrieved this table from immuneACCESS and kept in-frame rearrangements only. Not all clones are present; in checked studies, unresolved V genes account for under half, and no reason is known for the remainder. V, J and clone size reflect that table, while D and trimming were determined from the DNA. The sample includes roughly 170,000 clones, with roughly 80% observed a single time. More than 5.5% of the sample lies in the top ten.

The full study reports these points: The study gave a list of 150 to 200 TCR beta chains associated with cytomegalovirus. When HLA alleles, especially DR and DQ, strongly co-occurred, attributing TCR associations to individual alleles was difficult. Broadly in line with IMGT annotations, most TCR beta V segments showed up in productive rearrangements about 90% or about 30% of the time in an earlier analysis of approximately 640 of the donors. A later analysis found that most CMV-associated TCR beta chains appeared HLA-restricted, with HLA associations seemingly driven largely by CMV exposure. A further reported finding was that TCR beta sequences accurately predicted the HLA-A and HLA-B alleles for most subjects in the first cohort. Because the 87-base-pair reads could not distinguish some IMGT-functional V segments, including TRBV6-2 and TRBV6-3, those segments were excluded. Correlated functional status among segregating V segments might reflect linkage disequilibrium, but an unknown experimental factor could not be ruled out. Because counts were too low, some 16 rarely observed V segments, including chromosome 9 orphons, were excluded from the earlier analysis of about 500 of the donors. A later analysis reported that several top co-occurrence clusters appeared linked to parvovirus B19, influenza, CMV and Epstein-Barr virus. At a false discovery rate of 0.05, a later analysis linked 15,000 to 20,000 TCR beta sequences to specific HLA alleles. A later analysis found that HLA-associated TCR beta chains were more clonally expanded and had lower generation probabilities than equally common non-associated chains. Because HLA typing was missing for some donors at each locus, association tests included only the typed subset. In a later analysis, the rate of TCR association differed among HLA loci, with DRB1 alleles having the most associated TCRs and HLA-C alleles having the fewest. Compared with the 666-donor mean, donors in an Asian-associated ancestry cluster had fewer N-insertions in productive TCRs, according to a later genetic analysis. A cluster of highly shared sequence variants was judged likely to represent a technical artifact of the sequencing pipeline. Across donors, most TCR sequences were observed very rarely, whereas some public TCRs were present in many individuals. A few of the identified cytomegalovirus-associated TCR beta chains were confirmed in vitro to be specific for cytomegalovirus antigens. The classifier was reported to diagnose cytomegalovirus status with high specificity and sensitivity in both the original and validation cohorts. Only TCR beta chains were sequenced in this cohort, and the absence of alpha or paired-chain data limited detectable features. It was suggested by the authors that the approach could potentially be generalized to other disease states and immunological phenotypes. V-gene and J-gene trimming of TCR beta chains was associated with a missense DCLRE1C variant in a later genetic analysis, and the association was replicated in an independent cohort. The only immune exposure information available for the cohort was CMV serostatus. Presence/absence analyses assumed roughly uniform sequencing depth across donors, an assumption that may not hold.

Trimming takes 6 bases from V and 4 bases from J, and the germline ends sit 13 bases apart. From the germline V gene (reference sequence), CDR1 is MNHEY and CDR2 is SMNVEV. The CDR3 covers 13 residues, taking in both the cysteine and the phenylalanine. Only CDR3 DNA is held: 39 bases, read in frame from base 1. On this clone itself: Its specific antigen is unknown. Per-base qualities were not stored, and no clone one base away is much larger.

Sequences were obtained from PBMCs. This TCR was sampled from a man aged 25 to 40 in good health and CMV-seropositive. This chain is built from TRBV27 and TRBJ2-7, with the D segment identity uncertain. CDR3 region: CASRASPRYEQYF. DNA sequence: TGTGCCAGCAGGGCAAGCCCTAGGTACGAGCAGTACTTC.